This T cell receptor beta chain was profiled in a study of blood T cell repertoires in COVID-19. Overall study context: COVID-19 samples from acute and convalescent phases originated in the United States, Italy and Spain. Sources were T cells, B-cell-depleted T cells, or PBMCs; the material itself was cDNA or gDNA.

This clone was recorded only once. Original handling: Nucleated cell counts were estimated from reference gene primer amplification. Only in-frame clones appear in the TCRdb table, and some are missing; sequencing was by immunoSEQ multiplex PCR. V, J and clone size reflect that table, while D and trimming were determined from the DNA. The sample has some 220,000 clones, around four fifths seen once; the top ten hold roughly 4%. There are 15 residues in the CDR3. Germline V CDR1 and CDR2: SEHNR, FQNEAQ (reference sequence). Trimming cost V 5 bases and J 8 bases; bases outside gene matches: 11. V usage is TRBV7-9 and J usage is TRBJ1-2; TRBD1 agrees at 10 bases. Material: peripheral blood. The clonotype originates from a middle-aged man with acute or convalescent COVID-19. CDR3 in DNA: TGTGCCAGCAGCCAGCCTGGGACAGGGGTCAGAGGCTACACCTTC. Translated, it gives CASSQPGTGVRGYTF. The full variable domain, completed using reference TRBV7-9 and TRBJ1-2, is DTGVSQNPRHKITKRGQNVTFRCDPISEHNRLYWYRQTLGQGPEFLTYFQNEAQLEKSRLLSDRFSAERPKGSFSTLEIQRTEQGDSAMYLCASSQPGTGVRGYTFGSGTRLTVV.